This TCR beta chain was captured by sequencing in a study of cytomegalovirus exposure and HLA in healthy donors. The study, taken as a whole, reports: As was reported, the HLA-A and HLA-B alleles of most subjects were accurately predicted from TCR beta sequences. A previous analysis found most TCR beta V segments productive roughly 90% or roughly 30% of the time. No immune exposure information besides CMV serostatus was available.

Healthy bone marrow donors made up the cohort. CDR1 is MNHEY and CDR2 is SMNVEV in the germline V gene (reference sequence). CDR3 length: 13 amino acids. After removal of 6 bases from V and 4 bases from J, the junction contained 6 bases not matched to a gene. 60 Vbeta and 13 Jbeta primers were used in PCR. The assay was immunoSEQ multiplex PCR, and TCRdb's table has in-frame clones only and misses some. The sample holds approximately 150,000 clones, around 80% seen once. Points on this clone: Its antigen remains unidentified.

This TCR was recovered from a man aged 40-49 years in good health and CMV-seronegative. The chain joins TRBV27 to TRBJ2-7; 7 positions agree with TRBD1. Sequences were obtained from PBMCs. The CDR3 coding sequence is TGTGCCAGCAGGTGGCAGGGGGTTTACGAGCAGTACTTC. The encoded protein is CASRWQGVYEQYF.